Below, 2 T cell receptor beta chains from the same sample are listed, as sequenced in a study of shared clonotypes between healthy human individuals. Naive CD8 cells lacked CD45RO, underwent positive selection for CCR7 and left out terminally differentiated effector memory CD45RA+ cells. Sequencing used immunoSEQ multiplex PCR; TCRdb keeps in-frame clones, though not all of them. This table has hundreds of thousands of clones, roughly nine tenths appearing once. The sequencing sample was made of naive CD8+ T cells sorted from blood. The receptor source for this set is a man aged 30-40 years in good health.

The V gene is TRBV9, the J gene TRBJ2-1, with 8 nucleotides matching TRBD2. Germline V gene data show CDR1 as SGDLS and CDR2 as YYNGEE. CDR3 length: 13 amino acids. J lost 3 bases, V lost 6 bases, and 2 bases had no gene match. CDR3 residues: CASNSGDYNEQFF. In DNA form, the CDR3 reads TGTGCCAGCAATAGCGGGGACTACAATGAGCAGTTCTTC.

The V gene is TRBV11-3, the J gene TRBJ2-3, with no clear D. Trimming stripped 1 base from V and 4 bases from J, with 6 bases between. Germline values: CDR1 SGHNT, CDR2 YENEEA. There are 13 residues in the CDR3. CDR3 residues: CASSLAGSDTQYF. In DNA form, the CDR3 reads TGTGCCAGCAGCTTAGCTGGGTCAGATACGCAGTATTTT.